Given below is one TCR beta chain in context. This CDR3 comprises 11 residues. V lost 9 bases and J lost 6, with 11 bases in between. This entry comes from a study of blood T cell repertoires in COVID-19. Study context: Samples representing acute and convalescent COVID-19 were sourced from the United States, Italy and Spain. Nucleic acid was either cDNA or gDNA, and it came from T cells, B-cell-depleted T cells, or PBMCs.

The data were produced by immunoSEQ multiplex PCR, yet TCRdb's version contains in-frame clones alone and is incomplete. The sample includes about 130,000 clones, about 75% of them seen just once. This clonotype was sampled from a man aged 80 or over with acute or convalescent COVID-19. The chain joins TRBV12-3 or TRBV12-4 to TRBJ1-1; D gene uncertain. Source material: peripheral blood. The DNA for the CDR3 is TGTGCCAGTGGAATTGGAGCTGAAGCTTTCTTT. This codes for CASGIGAEAFF.